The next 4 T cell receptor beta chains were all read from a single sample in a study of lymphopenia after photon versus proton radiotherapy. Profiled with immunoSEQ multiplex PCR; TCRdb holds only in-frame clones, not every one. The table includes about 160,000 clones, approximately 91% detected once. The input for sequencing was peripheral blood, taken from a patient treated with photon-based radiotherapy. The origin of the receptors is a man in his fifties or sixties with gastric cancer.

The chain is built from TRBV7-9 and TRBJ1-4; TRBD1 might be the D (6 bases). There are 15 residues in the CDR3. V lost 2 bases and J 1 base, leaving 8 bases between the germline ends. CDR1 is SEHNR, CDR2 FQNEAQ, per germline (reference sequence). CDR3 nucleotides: TGTGCCAGCAGCTTAAGGGGGGGAACTAATGAAAAACTGTTTTTT. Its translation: CASSLRGGTNEKLFF.

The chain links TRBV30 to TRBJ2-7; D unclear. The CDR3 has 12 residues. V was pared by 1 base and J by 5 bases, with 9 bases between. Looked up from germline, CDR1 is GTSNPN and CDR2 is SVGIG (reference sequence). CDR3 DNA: TGTGCCTGGAGTGCCGACCGCAACGAGCAGTACTTC. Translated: CAWSADRNEQYF.

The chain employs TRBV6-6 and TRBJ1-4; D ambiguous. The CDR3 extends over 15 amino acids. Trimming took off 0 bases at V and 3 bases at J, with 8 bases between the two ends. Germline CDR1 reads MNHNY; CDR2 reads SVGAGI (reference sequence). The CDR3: CASSYSSAPNEKLFF. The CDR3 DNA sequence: TGTGCCAGCAGTTACTCTTCTGCGCCTAATGAAAAACTGTTTTTT.

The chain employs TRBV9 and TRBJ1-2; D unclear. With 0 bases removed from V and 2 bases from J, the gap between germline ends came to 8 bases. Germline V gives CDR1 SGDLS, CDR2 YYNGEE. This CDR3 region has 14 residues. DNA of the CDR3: TGTGCCAGCAGCGTAGGGGCAGACAACTATGGCTACACCTTC. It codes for CASSVGADNYGYTF.